This TCR beta chain was identified in a study of T cell changes during pregnancy in multiple sclerosis. Only in-frame clones appear in the TCRdb table, and some are missing; sequencing was by immunoSEQ multiplex PCR. The sample carries about 88,000 clones, 92% recorded once. The germline V gene encodes CDR1 SGHAT and CDR2 FQNNGV. The length of the CDR3 is 15 residues. V gave up 0 bases and J gave up 6 bases, with 11 bases separating them. The clonotype comes from a female donor with multiple sclerosis, enrolled in a pregnancy study. V and J are TRBV11-2 and TRBJ2-2; D is undetermined. This sample comprised peripheral blood, obtained in the first trimester of pregnancy. The CDR3, as DNA: TGTGCCAGCAGCTTAGAGGGCGTTGGGTCCGGGGAGCTGTTTTTT. Residues: CASSLEGVGSGELFF.